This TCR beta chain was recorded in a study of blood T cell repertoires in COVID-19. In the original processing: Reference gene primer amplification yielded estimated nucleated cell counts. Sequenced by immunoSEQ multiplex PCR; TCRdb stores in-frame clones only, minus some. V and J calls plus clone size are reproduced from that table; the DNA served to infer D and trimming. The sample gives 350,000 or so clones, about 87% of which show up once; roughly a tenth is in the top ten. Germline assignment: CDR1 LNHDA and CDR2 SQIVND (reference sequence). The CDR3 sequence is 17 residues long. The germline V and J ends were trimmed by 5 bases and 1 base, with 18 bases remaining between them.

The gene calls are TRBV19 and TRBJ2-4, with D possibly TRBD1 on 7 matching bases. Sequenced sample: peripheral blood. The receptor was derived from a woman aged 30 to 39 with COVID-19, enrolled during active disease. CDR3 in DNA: TGTGCCAGTAGTGCCAGGGGGGCCTTGGCGGCCAAAAACATTCAGTACTTC. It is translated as CASSARGALAAKNIQYF.